The TCR beta chain under discussion was sequenced for a study of cytomegalovirus exposure and HLA in healthy donors. Use of 60 Vbeta and 13 Jbeta primers characterized the PCR. Produced via immunoSEQ multiplex PCR; TCRdb's table is partial and in-frame only. In the table there are about 70,000 clones, about 73% of which are singletons. This CDR3 is built from 14 residues. V lost 3 bases and J 4 bases, leaving 13 bases between the germline ends. CDR1 and CDR2 (germline): SGHRS, YFSETQ. V usage is TRBV5-1 and J usage is TRBJ1-1, with D maybe TRBD1 (5 bases). The source of this sequence is a woman aged 60 to 75 in good health and CMV-seropositive. Sample: PBMCs. CDR3 DNA: TGCGCCAGCAGCTCCACCTTCGGGGGCACTGAAGCTTTCTTT. The encoded protein is CASSSTFGGTEAFF.